What follows are 26 T cell receptor beta chains derived from one specimen sequenced in a study of CD8+ T cells in alopecia areata. RNA, once extracted, was reverse transcribed into cDNA for use as the sequencing template. Method: immunoSEQ multiplex PCR; TCRdb's copy keeps in-frame clones and lacks some. This table holds approximately 59,000 clones, about 45% found once. Sequenced here: CD8+ T cells sorted from blood, sampled at week 0. All receptors come from a human donor with alopecia areata.

This sequence joins TRBV14 and TRBJ2-5, with D possibly being TRBD1 or TRBD2 (5 bases each). Germline loops: CDR1 SGHDN, CDR2 FVKESK. V was shortened by 0 bases and J by 2 bases, with 22 bases between the two germline ends. This CDR3 is built from 19 residues. The CDR3 protein is CASSQDAGSHARGQETQYF. CDR3 DNA: TGTGCCAGCAGCCAAGACGCAGGGAGCCACGCCCGGGGACAAGAGACCCAGTACTTC.

J is TRBJ2-1 and V is TRBV7-8; a weak D match, TRBD2 (5 bases). This CDR3 contains 13 residues. V shed 5 bases and J shed 3 bases, with 8 bases lying between them. Germline-derived CDR1 and CDR2 are SGHVS and FQNEAQ. This chain's CDR3 is CASSPGSYNEQFF. The CDR3, as DNA: TGTGCCAGCAGCCCTGGGAGCTACAATGAGCAGTTCTTC.

The chain links TRBV6-6 to TRBJ2-1; D is perhaps TRBD2 (6 bases). CDR1 MNHNY and CDR2 SVGAGI come from the germline V gene (reference sequence). CDR3 length: 13 amino acids. Trimming took off 2 bases at V and 16 bases at J, with 18 bases between the two ends. The CDR3 bases are TGTGCCAGCAGTTACCCCCCGACTAGTTTAAGTTTCTTC. It translates to CASSYPPTSLSFF.

The genes are TRBV6-1 and TRBJ2-1; D not certain. The germline V and J ends were trimmed by 4 bases and 6 bases, with 10 bases remaining between them. Germline loops: CDR1 MNHNS, CDR2 SASEGT. The CDR3 is made up of 13 amino acids. The CDR3 sequence is CASSATVVNEQFF. The CDR3 nucleotides are TGTGCCAGCAGTGCCACAGTCGTCAATGAGCAGTTCTTC.

This clone was seen a handful of times. This rearrangement joins TRBV4-1 to TRBJ2-2, with 7 bases matching TRBD2. Trimming took 2 bases from V and 0 from J; bases not matched to a gene: 6. The CDR3 is made up of 17 amino acids. Per the germline V gene, CDR1 is MGHRA and CDR2 is YSYEKL. CDR3 in DNA: TGCGCCAGCAGCCAAATGACTAGCAGTGCGAACACCGGGGAGCTGTTTTTT. This encodes CASSQMTSSANTGELFF.

The J gene is TRBJ2-5, the V gene TRBV7-2; 9 bases are shared with TRBD2. The CDR3 contains 15 residues. The V gene's germline CDR1 is SGHTA and CDR2 FQGNSA. The junction had 4 bases not matched to a gene; V was cut back by 3 bases and J by 2 bases. CDR3 loop: CASSFKTSGQETQYF. The CDR3 DNA reads TGTGCCAGCAGCTTTAAGACTAGCGGACAAGAGACCCAGTACTTC.

This sequence joins TRBV5-4 and TRBJ2-5; maybe TRBD1 (6 bases). The CDR3 extends over 14 amino acids. Germline V CDR1 and CDR2: SGHNT, YYREEE (reference sequence). The ends were cut back, 4 bases at V and 5 bases at J, with 15 bases in the middle. The chain's CDR3 is CASSKNTGSETQYF. The CDR3 region has the DNA TGTGCCAGCAGCAAAAACACAGGGTCGGAGACCCAGTACTTC.

V gene TRBV11-2 combines with J gene TRBJ1-1; D possibly corresponds to TRBD1 (5 bases). The CDR3 is made up of 14 amino acids. From germline, CDR1 is SGHAT and CDR2 FQNNGV. The V gene lost 4 bases and the J gene lost 1 base, with 10 bases spanning the gap. The CDR3 sequence: CASSWGRWNTEAFF. The CDR3 DNA reads TGTGCCAGCAGCTGGGGACGTTGGAACACTGAAGCTTTCTTT.

This clone was counted only a few times. J is TRBJ2-2 and V is TRBV29-1; 7 bases fit TRBD1. With V trimmed by 0 bases and J by 6 bases, 7 bases remained unmatched. Germline V lookup: CDR1 SQVTM, CDR2 ANQGSEA. The CDR3 has 15 residues. CDR3: CSVEDPDRIAGELFF. Here the CDR3 DNA reads TGCAGCGTTGAAGACCCGGACAGGATTGCCGGGGAGCTGTTTTTT.

The CDR3 DNA is TGTGCCAGCAGCGTAGTAGCGGGAAACAATGAGCAGTTCTTC. Translating it yields CASSVVAGNNEQFF. The V call is TRBV9, the J call TRBJ2-1; 8 nucleotides agree with TRBD2. This CDR3 contains 14 residues. The V gene end was trimmed by 0 bases and the J gene end by 5 bases; junction bases not matched to a gene: 1. Germline loops: CDR1 SGDLS, CDR2 YYNGEE.

This rearrangement joins TRBV30 to TRBJ2-7; 7 bases are shared with TRBD2. Germline trimming cut 6 bases from V and 0 bases from J; bases unmatched to any gene: 5. The CDR3 is made up of 13 amino acids. Per the germline V gene, CDR1 is GTSNPN and CDR2 is SVGIG (reference sequence). The chain's CDR3 is CACTLADSYEQYF. The CDR3 DNA reads as TGTGCCTGCACCCTAGCGGACTCCTACGAGCAGTACTTC.

Ten or more counts support this clone. This rearrangement joins TRBV4-3 to TRBJ1-4, with unresolved D. V gave up 4 bases and J gave up 8 bases, with 17 bases separating them. The CDR3 has 15 residues. The germline gives CDR1 LGHNA, CDR2 YSLEER. The CDR3 loop reads CASSPQDRNREKLFF. CDR3 nucleotides: TGCGCCAGCAGCCCCCAAGACCGGAACCGAGAAAAACTGTTTTTT.

A word on this clone: Different DNA sequences within this sample yield the same CDR3. The chain combines TRBV13 with TRBJ2-2; D remains ambiguous. V lost 5 bases and J 1 base, leaving 2 bases between the germline ends. The CDR3 runs 12 residues. In germline, CDR1 is PRHDT, CDR2 FYEKMQ (reference sequence). The CDR3: CASSLNTGELFF. CDR3 coding DNA: TGTGCCAGCAGCCTGAACACCGGGGAGCTGTTTTTT.

The rearrangement links TRBV27 to TRBJ1-5; D gene unclear. This CDR3 spans 12 amino acids. Germline V gene sequence: CDR1 MNHEY, CDR2 SMNVEV (reference sequence). V was pared by 4 bases and J by 0 bases, with 1 base between. The DNA for the CDR3 is TGTGCCAGCAGTTATAGCAATCAGCCCCAGCATTTT. Amino acid sequence: CASSYSNQPQHF.

This clone has only a few counts. The J gene is TRBJ2-1, the V gene TRBV7-2; D is ambiguous. This CDR3 comprises 13 residues. Germline CDR1 is SGHTA and CDR2 is FQGNSA. Trimming left V 2 bases short and J 8 bases short, with 10 bases between. CDR3 sequence reads: CASSLSSNYEQFF. CDR3 DNA sequence: TGTGCCAGCAGCTTATCTAGTAACTATGAGCAGTTCTTC.

The chain employs TRBV30 and TRBJ1-1, with a possible D match to TRBD1 (5 bases). This CDR3 is 15 amino acids long. V shed 0 bases and J shed 1 base, with 12 bases lying between them. CDR1 GTSNPN and CDR2 SVGIG come from the germline V gene (reference sequence). CDR3 loop: CAWSVFQGGNTEAFF. DNA for the CDR3: TGTGCCTGGAGTGTATTTCAGGGAGGGAACACTGAAGCTTTCTTT. Together with reference TRBV30 and TRBJ1-1, the CDR3 gives the full variable domain: SQTIHQWPATLVQPVGSPLSLECTVEGTSNPNLYWYRQAAGRGLQLLFYSVGIGQISSEVPQNLSASRPQDRQFILSSKKLLLSDSGFYLCAWSVFQGGNTEAFFGQGTRLTVV.

The rearrangement joins TRBV28 to TRBJ2-7, with unresolved D. Germline V CDR1 and CDR2: MDHEN, SYDVKM. The CDR3 has 14 residues. Trimming shortened V by 5 bases and J by 5 bases, and 16 bases separated the two germline ends. The CDR3 region has the DNA TGTGCCAGCAGTCCCAGGCCTGTATCGCACGAGCAGTACTTC. Translating gives CASSPRPVSHEQYF.

This clone was recorded many times. The chain is built from TRBV2 and TRBJ2-7; D is perhaps TRBD2 (6 bases). This CDR3 has 17 residues. Deletions cut 3 bases from V and 2 bases from J, with 20 bases between. In germline, CDR1 is SNHLY, CDR2 FYNNEI. CDR3 sequence reads: CASSDPSREVRAYEQYF. In DNA form, the CDR3 reads TGTGCCAGCAGTGATCCTAGCAGGGAGGTCAGGGCCTACGAGCAGTACTTC.

The chain couples TRBV7-2 to TRBJ1-4; TRBD1 aligns across 7 bases. CDR1 is SGHTA and CDR2 is FQGNSA in the germline V gene. This CDR3 has 16 amino acids. The J segment lost 10 bases and the V segment lost 5 bases, leaving 16 bases of the junction unmatched. The CDR3 DNA follows: TGTGCCAGCAGCCCCGGGACAGCGCCCACCTTGGGAAAACTGTTTTTT. Its translation: CASSPGTAPTLGKLFF.

V usage is TRBV4-1 and J usage is TRBJ1-2; 8 nucleotides align to TRBD1. J was trimmed by 4 bases and V by 0 bases; bases with no gene match: 7. The germline V gene encodes CDR1 MGHRA and CDR2 YSYEKL. The CDR3 extends over 16 amino acids. CDR3 coding DNA: TGCGCCAGCAGCCAAGATCAGACAGGGGCATTCTATGGCTACACCTTC. Translating it yields CASSQDQTGAFYGYTF.

This clone came up a few times. The chain couples TRBV5-5 to TRBJ2-7; 12 nucleotides line up with TRBD1. Unmatched junction bases numbered 8, after V lost 1 base and J lost 3 bases. CDR1 is SGHKS, CDR2 YYEKEE, per germline (reference sequence). The CDR3 is 17 residues long. The CDR3 is CASSLSGTGGGYYEQYF. The CDR3 bases are TGTGCCAGCAGCTTGTCGGGGACAGGGGGCGGGTACTACGAGCAGTACTTC.

This chain links TRBV29-1 with TRBJ1-2, with 11 nucleotides matching TRBD1. Germline assignment: CDR1 SQVTM and CDR2 ANQGSEA. The V and J ends lost 6 bases and 4 bases, in that order; junction bases with no gene match: 4. This CDR3 region has 13 residues. The CDR3 is CSVGTGGSYGYTF. The CDR3 region has the DNA TGCAGCGTGGGGACAGGGGGTTCCTATGGCTACACCTTC.

This chain joins TRBV9 and TRBJ1-5, with unresolved D. Germline assignment: CDR1 SGDLS and CDR2 YYNGEE. The CDR3 length is 14 residues. V dropped 2 bases and J dropped 3 bases, with 9 bases sitting between them. CDR3 nucleotides: TGTGCCAGCAGCGTTGCGGGAATCAATCAGCCCCAGCATTTT. Its protein is CASSVAGINQPQHF. Full variable domain (outside the CDR3, taken from reference TRBV9 and TRBJ1-5): DSGVTQTPKHLITATGQRVTLRCSPRSGDLSVYWYQQSLDQGLQFLIQYYNGEERAKGNILERFSAQQFPDLHSELNLSSLELGDSALYFCASSVAGINQPQHFGDGTRLSIL.

The chain joins TRBV13 to TRBJ2-7; unclear D gene. This CDR3 contains 12 residues. Trimming removed 1 base at V and 3 bases at J, with 4 bases between. In germline, CDR1 is PRHDT, CDR2 FYEKMQ (reference sequence). In nucleotides, the CDR3 is TGTGCCAGCAGCTTAGAGAGCTACGAGCAGTACTTC. Translated: CASSLESYEQYF.

The gene calls are TRBV23-1 and TRBJ1-3, with D perhaps TRBD1 (5 bases). TRBV23-1 is identified as an open reading frame with a role that is uncertain. This CDR3 spans 15 amino acids. Between the trimmed V and J ends, which lost 0 bases and 4 bases, there was a span of 10 bases. CDR3 nucleotide sequence: TGCGCCAGCAGTCAATCGGGCAGGGTCGGAAACACCATATATTTT. Its translation is CASSQSGRVGNTIYF.

For this clone: The same CDR3 can be traced to other DNA sequences in this sample. The J gene is TRBJ1-1, the V gene TRBV29-1; D is perhaps TRBD1 (6 bases). CDR1 and CDR2 from the germline V gene are SQVTM and ANQGSEA. Trimming removed 6 bases from V and 1 base from J, with 9 bases in between. The CDR3 is made up of 12 amino acids. CDR3 nucleotides: TGCAGCGTCGAGGGGGGGAACACTGAAGCTTTCTTT. It is translated as CSVEGGNTEAFF. The full variable domain, rest sourced from reference TRBV29-1 and TRBJ1-1, is SAVISQKPSRDICQRGTSLTIQCQVDSQVTMMFWYRQQPGQSLTLIATANQGSEATYESGFVIDKFPISRPNLTFSTLTVSNMSPEDSSIYLCSVEGGNTEAFFGQGTRLTVV.